These 21 T cell receptor beta chains were sequenced from one sample in a study of T cells after posttransplantation cyclophosphamide. Using immunoSEQ multiplex PCR, the repertoire was profiled, and TCRdb retains in-frame clones only, with some absent. The data show about 52,000 clones, roughly 92% seen once. Sequencing was carried out using PBMCs. The receptors originated from a woman aged 25 to 39 in good health and a related stem cell transplant donor.

The chain employs TRBV19 and TRBJ2-7, with 8 bases aligning to TRBD2. The CDR3 extends over 15 amino acids. J was trimmed by 2 bases and V by 6 bases; bases with no gene match: 9. Germline CDR1 LNHDA, CDR2 SQIVND (reference sequence). The CDR3 sequence is CASSETSVGTYEQYF. In DNA, the CDR3 is TGTGCCAGTAGCGAGACTAGCGTAGGTACCTACGAGCAGTACTTC.

The chain has TRBV2 and TRBJ1-5; TRBD1 matches 10 bases. This CDR3 region has 15 residues. Per germline, CDR1 SNHLY and CDR2 FYNNEI. J gave up 5 bases and V 6 bases, and 7 bases lay outside the gene matches. The CDR3 coding sequence is TGTGCCAGCAGAGAGACAGGGGGCGAGGATCAGCCCCAGCATTTT. This encodes CASRETGGEDQPQHF.

The V call is TRBV5-3, the J call TRBJ1-2; 8 bases align to TRBD1. TRBV5-3 has ORF status, its function being uncertain. The CDR3 consists of 14 residues. V shed 4 bases, J shed 12 bases, and the junction held 14 bases outside the gene matches. As DNA, the CDR3 is TGTGCCAGAAGCGACCGGACAGGGTCAGGAGGAGACACCTTC. It codes for CARSDRTGSGGDTF.

The CDR3 is CASSANRVNEQFF. CDR3 DNA: TGTGCCAGCAGTGCGAACCGGGTGAATGAGCAGTTCTTC. The rearrangement links TRBV6-6 to TRBJ2-1, with D unresolved. V lost 5 bases to trimming and J lost 7 bases, with 12 bases between them. There are 13 residues in the CDR3. Germline V CDR1 and CDR2: MNHNY, SVGAGI (reference sequence).

V gene TRBV9 combines with J gene TRBJ2-7, with D possibly being TRBD2 (5 bases). This CDR3 comprises 15 residues. V lost 0 bases to trimming and J lost 2 bases, with 12 bases between them. Germline CDR1 is SGDLS and CDR2 is YYNGEE. This chain's CDR3 is CASSVAPGLTYEQYF. The CDR3 coding sequence is TGTGCCAGCAGCGTAGCCCCGGGGTTGACCTACGAGCAGTACTTC.

This chain connects TRBV11-2 to TRBJ2-3; maybe TRBD2 (5 bases). Trimming removed 1 base from V and 3 bases from J, with 8 bases in between. Germline CDR1 reads SGHAT; CDR2 reads FQNNGV. This CDR3 spans 14 amino acids. The CDR3: CASSLGLLTDTQYF. CDR3 in DNA: TGTGCCAGCAGCTTAGGACTACTAACAGATACGCAGTATTTT.

The chain uses TRBV2 and TRBJ1-1, with TRBD1 matching over 8 bases. CDR1 and CDR2 (germline): SNHLY, FYNNEI. The J segment lost 2 bases and the V segment lost 6 bases, leaving 2 bases of the junction unmatched. The CDR3 is 13 amino acids. In DNA form, the CDR3 reads TGTGCCAGCAGGGGACAGGAAAACACTGAAGCTTTCTTT. The encoded protein is CASRGQENTEAFF.

The rearrangement joins TRBV15 to TRBJ1-1; 7 positions match TRBD1. Germline CDR1 LNHNV, CDR2 YYDKDF (reference sequence). The junction had 6 bases not matched to a gene; V was cut back by 3 bases and J by 2 bases. The CDR3 spans 15 residues. CDR3 nucleotides: TGTGCCACCAGCAGCCAGGGGGGCCCAAACACTGAAGCTTTCTTT. Its translation: CATSSQGGPNTEAFF.

The chain couples TRBV19 to TRBJ1-5; D remains unclear. V lost 3 bases, J lost 0 bases, and 12 bases lay in between. This CDR3 is 16 amino acids long. Looked up from germline, CDR1 is LNHDA and CDR2 is SQIVND (reference sequence). CDR3 coding DNA: TGTGCCAGTAGTATGGCGGCGACTTATAGCAATCAGCCCCAGCATTTT. The encoded protein is CASSMAATYSNQPQHF.

This rearrangement joins TRBV2 to TRBJ2-5; 8 bases map to TRBD2. CDR3 size: 14 residues. The germline V gene encodes CDR1 SNHLY and CDR2 FYNNEI. V shed 7 bases and J 3 bases; nucleotides not matched to a gene: 7. CDR3 nucleotides: TGTGCCAGCACTGAGCGGGGGCACAAAGAGACCCAGTACTTC. Protein sequence: CASTERGHKETQYF.

V is TRBV2 and J is TRBJ1-1, with 8 bases that match TRBD1. CDR1 and CDR2 from the germline V gene are SNHLY and FYNNEI. This CDR3 is 15 amino acids long. V lost 4 bases, J lost 6 bases, and 10 bases stayed unmatched. The CDR3, as DNA: TGTGCCAGCAGTGCTGCCGAGGACAGGGAGTCTGAAGCTTTCTTT. Protein sequence: CASSAAEDRESEAFF.

For the CDR3, the DNA is TGTGCCAGCAGCTTAGACAATAACTATGGCTACACCTTC. Its translation is CASSLDNNYGYTF. J is TRBJ1-2 and V is TRBV7-2; D unresolved. This CDR3 contains 13 residues. The V end lost 1 base, the J end lost 1 base, and 4 bases lay between the germline ends. CDR1 is SGHTA, CDR2 FQGNSA, per germline.

This clone has just one count. This rearrangement joins TRBV25-1 to TRBJ2-2; D is possibly TRBD1 (6 bases). CDR3 length: 14 residues. V lost 8 bases and J 1 base, leaving 11 bases between the germline ends. Germline-derived CDR1 and CDR2 are MGHDK and SYGVNS. CDR3 sequence reads: CASSAGVNTGELFF. CDR3 nucleotide sequence: TGTGCCAGCTCGGCAGGGGTGAACACCGGGGAGCTGTTTTTT.

The chain carries TRBV7-9 and TRBJ2-5; the match to TRBD2 covers 9 bases. Per the germline V gene, CDR1 is SEHNR and CDR2 is FQNEAQ (reference sequence). The CDR3 runs 18 residues. Trimming removed 3 bases from V and 5 bases from J; junction bases left unmatched: 16. This CDR3 is CASSFGRCAGGRCETQYF. The CDR3 coding sequence is TGTGCCAGCAGCTTCGGTAGGTGTGCGGGGGGGAGATGCGAGACCCAGTACTTC.

The chain couples TRBV4-1 to TRBJ1-5; 8 bases fit TRBD1. Germline lookup yields CDR1 MGHRA and CDR2 YSYEKL. The junction had 10 bases not matched to a gene; V was cut back by 6 bases and J by 6 bases. The CDR3 is 15 residues long. CDR3 DNA: TGCGCCAGCAGAGAAACAGGGGGGTGGGGTCAGCCCCAGCATTTT. This translates into CASRETGGWGQPQHF.

V and J are TRBV5-1 and TRBJ1-1; tentative D call: TRBD1 (6 bases). The germline V gene has CDR1 SGHRS and CDR2 YFSETQ. V was trimmed by 4 bases and J by 4 bases, leaving 14 bases between them. The CDR3 has 14 amino acids. CDR3 sequence (DNA): TGCGCCAGCAGCCGGGACAACTCCCCCACTGAAGCTTTCTTT. The encoded protein is CASSRDNSPTEAFF.

The V gene is TRBV5-8, the J gene TRBJ1-5; unclear D gene. Trimming left V 0 bases short and J 9 bases short, with 13 bases between. Germline V gene lookup returns CDR1 SGHTS and CDR2 YDEGEE. The CDR3 has 14 residues. CDR3 sequence (DNA): TGTGCCAGCAGCTTGGGCCCCGGAGAGATGCCCCAGCATTTT. Its protein is CASSLGPGEMPQHF.

The chain links TRBV6-6 to TRBJ1-5; 7 nucleotides align to TRBD1. CDR1 and CDR2 (germline): MNHNY, SVGAGI (reference sequence). There are 15 residues in the CDR3. V lost 6 bases, J lost 5 bases, and 10 bases stayed unmatched. CDR3 sequence reads: CASRRAGGMDQPQHF. DNA of the CDR3: TGTGCCAGCAGGCGCGCAGGGGGGATGGATCAGCCCCAGCATTTT.

The chain combines TRBV28 with TRBJ1-3; TRBD1 might be the D (5 bases). Germline loops: CDR1 MDHEN, CDR2 SYDVKM. CDR3 length: 17 residues. Trimming took off 1 base at V and 1 base at J, with 14 bases between the two ends. The CDR3 nucleotides are TGTGCCAGCAGTTTATCTGGGACGGGACTGTCTGGAAACACCATATATTTT. Protein product: CASSLSGTGLSGNTIYF.

This clone has more than one count but fewer than ten. The rearrangement joins TRBV6-5 to TRBJ2-7; 8 bases are a match to TRBD1. J was trimmed by 2 bases and V by 7 bases; bases with no gene match: 7. Germline loops: CDR1 MNHEY, CDR2 SVGAGI. The CDR3 covers 14 residues. For the CDR3, the DNA is TGTGCCAGCAAAAGACCGGGACAGGCCTACGAGCAGTACTTC. It specifies CASKRPGQAYEQYF.

This rearrangement joins TRBV5-8 to TRBJ2-1; 8 nucleotides align to TRBD2. The CDR3 consists of 16 residues. V lost 0 bases and J lost 2; bases outside the gene matches: 4. Germline CDR1 SGHTS, CDR2 YDEGEE. The CDR3 sequence is CASSLGVAGPYNEQFF. The CDR3 DNA sequence: TGTGCCAGCAGCTTGGGAGTAGCGGGGCCCTACAATGAGCAGTTCTTC.